This T cell receptor (beta chain) was documented in a study of T cell repertoires in cytomegalovirus infection. Study information: Carrying CMV and the relevant HLA type showed in public TCR beta signatures.

V gave up 8 bases and J gave up 7 bases; unmatched junction bases: 7. The germline gives CDR1 MNHEY, CDR2 SVGAGI. The CDR3 totals 13 residues. TCRdb reprocessed the reads with MiXCR, giving one entry per CDR3 protein. The sample holds about 320,000 distinct CDR3 sequences, around 9.5% seen once. Findings of the study overall: The ex vivo response was dominated by HLA-C-restricted CMV-specific TCR beta clonotypes. Identification of carriers of CMV plus the relevant HLA was achieved through cumulative public TCR beta family frequency.

This clonotype was recorded many times. What it binds is not known. This sequence was found in a human donor in good health (CMV status not recorded). Some clones in this sample may be carry-over from other donors' samples. The chain joins TRBV6-5 to TRBJ1-5; TRBD1 matches 8 bases. The sequenced sample was PBMCs. The CDR3 loop is CASGWTGWQPQHF. The DNA of the CDR3 is TGTGCCAGCGGGTGGACAGGGTGGCAGCCCCAGCATTTT.